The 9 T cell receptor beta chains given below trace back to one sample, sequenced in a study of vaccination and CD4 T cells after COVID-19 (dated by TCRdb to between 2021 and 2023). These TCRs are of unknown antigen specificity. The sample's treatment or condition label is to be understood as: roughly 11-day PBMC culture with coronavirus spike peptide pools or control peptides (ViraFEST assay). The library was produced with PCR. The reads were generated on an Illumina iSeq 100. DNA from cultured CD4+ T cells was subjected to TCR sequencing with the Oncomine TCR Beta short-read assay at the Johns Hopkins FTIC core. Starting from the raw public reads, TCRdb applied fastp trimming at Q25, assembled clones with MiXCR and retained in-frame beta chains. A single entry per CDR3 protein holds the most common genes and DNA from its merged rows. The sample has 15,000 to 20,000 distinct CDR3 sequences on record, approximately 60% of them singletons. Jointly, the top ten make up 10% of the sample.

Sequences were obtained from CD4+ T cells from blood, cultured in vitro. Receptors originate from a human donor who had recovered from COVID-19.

The chain's CDR3 is CASSWDRDNEQFF. The CDR3 bases are TGTGCCAGCAGCTGGGACAGGGACAATGAGCAGTTCTTC. The chain is built from TRBV7-3 and TRBJ2-1; 9 positions agree with TRBD1. CDR1 is SGHTA, CDR2 FQGTGA, per germline. V lost 4 bases, J lost 5 bases, and 0 bases stayed unmatched. There are 13 residues in the CDR3.

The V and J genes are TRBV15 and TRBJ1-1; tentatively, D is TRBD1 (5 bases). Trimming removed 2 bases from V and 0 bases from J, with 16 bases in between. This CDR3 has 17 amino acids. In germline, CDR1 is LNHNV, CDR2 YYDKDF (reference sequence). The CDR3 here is CATSRPLTRAVNTEAFF. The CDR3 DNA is TGTGCCACCAGCAGACCTTTAACCAGGGCTGTGAACACTGAAGCTTTCTTT. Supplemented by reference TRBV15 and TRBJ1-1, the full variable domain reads DAMVIQNPRYQVTQFGKPVTLSCSQTLNHNVMYWYQQKSSQAPKLLFHYYDKDFNNEADTPDNFQSRRPNTSFCFLDIRSPGLGDTAMYLCATSRPLTRAVNTEAFFGQGTRLTVV.

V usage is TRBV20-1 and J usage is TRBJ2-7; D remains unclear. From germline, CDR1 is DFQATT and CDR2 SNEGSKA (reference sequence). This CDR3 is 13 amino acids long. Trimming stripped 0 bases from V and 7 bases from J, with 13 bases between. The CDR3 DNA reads TGCAGTGCTAGAGAGTTGGGTGTGGGGGAGCAGTACTTC. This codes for CSARELGVGEQYF.

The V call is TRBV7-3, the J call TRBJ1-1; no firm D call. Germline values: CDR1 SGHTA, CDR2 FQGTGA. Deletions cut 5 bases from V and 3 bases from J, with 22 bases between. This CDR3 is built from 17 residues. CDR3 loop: CASSPNRGVSVDTEAFF. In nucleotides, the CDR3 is TGTGCCAGCAGCCCCAACCGCGGGGTTTCTGTGGACACTGAAGCTTTCTTT.

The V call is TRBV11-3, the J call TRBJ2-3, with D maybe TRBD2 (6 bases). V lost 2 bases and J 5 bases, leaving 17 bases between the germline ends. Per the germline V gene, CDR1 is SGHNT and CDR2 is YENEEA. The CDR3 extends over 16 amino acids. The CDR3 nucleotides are TGTGCCAGCAGCTTAAGCTACGGCGGGGATGGAGATACGCAGTATTTT. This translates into CASSLSYGGDGDTQYF.

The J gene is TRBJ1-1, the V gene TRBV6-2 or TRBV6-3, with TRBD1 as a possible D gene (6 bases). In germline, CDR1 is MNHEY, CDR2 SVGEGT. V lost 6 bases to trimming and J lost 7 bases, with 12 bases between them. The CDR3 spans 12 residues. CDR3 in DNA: TGTGCCAGCAGCCAGGGACACCGTGAAGCTTTCTTT. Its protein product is CASSQGHREAFF.

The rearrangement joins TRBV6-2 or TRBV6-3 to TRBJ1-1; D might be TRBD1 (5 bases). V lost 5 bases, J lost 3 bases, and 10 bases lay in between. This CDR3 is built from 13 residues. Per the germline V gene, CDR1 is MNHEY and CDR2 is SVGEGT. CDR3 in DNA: TGTGCCAGCAGTGAGGGACCTTACACTGAAGCTTTCTTT. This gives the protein CASSEGPYTEAFF.

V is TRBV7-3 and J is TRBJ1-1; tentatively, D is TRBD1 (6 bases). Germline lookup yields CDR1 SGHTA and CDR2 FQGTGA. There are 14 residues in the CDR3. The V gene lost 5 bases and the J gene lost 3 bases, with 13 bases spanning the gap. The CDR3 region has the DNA TGTGCCAGCAGCGCCACAGGGTCGGACACTGAAGCTTTCTTT. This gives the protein CASSATGSDTEAFF.

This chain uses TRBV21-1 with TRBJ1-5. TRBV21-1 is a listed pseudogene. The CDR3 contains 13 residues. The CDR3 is CASSTNSNQPQHF. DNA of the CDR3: TGTGCCAGCAGTACTAATAGCAATCAGCCCCAGCATTTT.